The 20 T cell receptor beta chains below come from one sample, sequenced in a study of T-cell reconstitution after alpha-beta-depleted transplantation in children. Molecular barcoding with unique molecular identifiers was used for the TCRbeta library. TCRdb redid the calling of the PCR reads with MiXCR, one entry per CDR3 protein. Here the sample spans about 540,000 distinct CDR3 sequences, around 17% being singletons. This material consisted of PBMCs from the stem cell graft donor, taken from the stem cell graft. These receptors were collected from a human donor who donated a stem cell graft to a child with acute lymphoblastic leukemia.

This clonotype came up a few times. V usage is TRBV14 and J usage is TRBJ1-2; D not resolved. The V gene lost 3 bases and the J gene lost 4 bases, with 15 bases spanning the gap. Germline assignment: CDR1 SGHDN and CDR2 FVKESK. CDR3 length equals 15 residues. The CDR3: CASSHPGPLGYGYTF. The DNA for the CDR3 is TGTGCCAGCAGCCATCCCGGGCCGTTGGGCTATGGCTACACCTTC.

This clonotype was seen more than once but under ten times. This chain links TRBV12-3 or TRBV12-4 with TRBJ2-3; D is unclear. The CDR3 contains 13 residues. V was trimmed by 7 bases and J by 2 bases, leaving 10 bases between them. CDR3 in DNA: TGTGCCAGCACCCTTGTAATCACAGATACGCAGTATTTT. Translating it yields CASTLVITDTQYF.

The gene calls are TRBV27 and TRBJ2-7; D gene uncertain. Trimming pared 0 bases from V and 4 bases from J, leaving 10 bases between. The V gene's germline CDR1 is MNHEY and CDR2 SMNVEV (reference sequence). The CDR3 covers 14 residues. CDR3 bases: TGTGCCAGCAGTTTATCTGGCCCGGATTACGAGCAGTACTTC. It specifies CASSLSGPDYEQYF.

The chain has TRBV4-1 and TRBJ2-1; D gene uncertain. Deletions cut 0 bases from V and 9 bases from J, with 12 bases between. Germline assignment: CDR1 MGHRA and CDR2 YSYEKL. The CDR3 length is 14 residues. The DNA for the CDR3 is TGCGCCAGCAGCCAAGATGTTACGGATGGTGAGCAGTTCTTC. This gives the protein CASSQDVTDGEQFF.

In this sample, this clonotype turned up many times. The chain combines TRBV5-1 with TRBJ2-1, with 8 positions matching TRBD1. From germline, CDR1 is SGHRS and CDR2 YFSETQ. The J segment lost 8 bases and the V segment lost 4 bases, leaving 17 bases of the junction unmatched. The CDR3 runs 17 residues. CDR3 region: CASSLKPRQGTPHEQFF. In nucleotides, the CDR3 is TGCGCCAGCAGCCTGAAACCCAGACAGGGGACCCCCCATGAGCAGTTCTTC.

The V gene is TRBV20-1, the J gene TRBJ1-1; possible D gene TRBD1, 6 bases. The CDR3 totals 12 residues. V dropped 4 bases and J dropped 4 bases, with 10 bases sitting between them. CDR1 is DFQATT and CDR2 is SNEGSKA in the germline V gene (reference sequence). CDR3 in DNA: TGCAGTGCTACAGGGGTTCGCACTGAAGCTTTCTTT. Translating it yields CSATGVRTEAFF.

J is TRBJ1-4 and V is TRBV5-1; TRBD1 matches 7 bases. CDR1 and CDR2 (germline): SGHRS, YFSETQ. The CDR3 runs 15 residues. V lost 4 bases, J lost 8 bases, and 11 bases stayed unmatched. Here the CDR3 reads CASSPGAGGGEKLFF. CDR3 DNA: TGCGCCAGCAGCCCCGGTGCAGGGGGTGGCGAAAAACTGTTTTTT.

This clonotype has more than one count but fewer than ten. The chain uses TRBV11-2 and TRBJ2-1; D is undetermined. Trimming removed 1 base at V and 2 bases at J, with 12 bases between. The germline gives CDR1 SGHAT, CDR2 FQNNGV. CDR3 length: 16 residues. The CDR3 protein is CASSLAGDNAYNEQFF. For the CDR3, the DNA is TGTGCCAGCAGCTTAGCGGGTGACAATGCCTACAATGAGCAGTTCTTC.

This clonotype was seen a few times. V and J are TRBV6-6 and TRBJ2-1; D gene ambiguous. The CDR3 length is 13 residues. V shed 4 bases and J shed 6 bases, with 10 bases lying between them. From germline, CDR1 is MNHNY and CDR2 SVGAGI (reference sequence). The DNA for the CDR3 is TGTGCCAGCAGTTTCGGAGAGGTCAATGAGCAGTTCTTC. Its translation: CASSFGEVNEQFF.

The chain recombines TRBV14 with TRBJ2-7, with TRBD2 identical over 11 bases. This CDR3 region has 15 residues. Germline CDR1 is SGHDN and CDR2 is FVKESK. V shed 1 base, J shed 3 bases, and the junction held 2 bases outside the gene matches. CDR3: CASSQASGRFYEQYF. The DNA for the CDR3 is TGTGCCAGCAGCCAAGCTAGCGGGAGGTTCTACGAGCAGTACTTC.

This clonotype came up a few times. The gene calls are TRBV4-2 and TRBJ2-1; perhaps TRBD2 as D (5 bases). From germline, CDR1 is LGHNA and CDR2 YNFKEQ. The CDR3 is 15 amino acids. V was clipped by 1 base and J by 4 bases, with 11 bases between them. This CDR3 is CASSQGTARYNEQFF. The CDR3 DNA follows: TGTGCCAGCAGCCAAGGGACTGCTCGTTACAATGAGCAGTTCTTC.

The chain carries TRBV7-3 and TRBJ1-3; the D is unclear. Between the trimmed V and J ends, which lost 1 base and 0 bases, there was a span of 10 bases. The germline gives CDR1 SGHTA, CDR2 FQGTGA. This CDR3 is 16 amino acids long. CDR3 loop: CASSLSGPSSGNTIYF. The CDR3 bases are TGTGCCAGCAGCTTAAGTGGACCGAGCTCTGGAAACACCATATATTTT.

The V and J genes are TRBV5-1 and TRBJ2-1; tentatively, D is TRBD2 (6 bases). There are 18 residues in the CDR3. V lost 2 bases to trimming and J lost 6 bases, with 24 bases between them. The germline V gene has CDR1 SGHRS and CDR2 YFSETQ. CDR3 region: CASSFFTATGVLGNEQFF. The CDR3 region has the DNA TGCGCCAGCAGCTTTTTTACCGCGACGGGAGTTCTGGGCAATGAGCAGTTCTTC.

This clonotype was picked up a small number of times. The chain uses TRBV29-1 and TRBJ2-1, with D possibly being TRBD2 (5 bases). CDR3 length: 15 residues. CDR1 is SQVTM, CDR2 ANQGSEA, per germline. Trimming left V 3 bases short and J 1 base short, with 13 bases between. For the CDR3, the DNA is TGCAGCGTTGATCGGGCCAGCGGTTCCTACAATGAGCAGTTCTTC. It codes for CSVDRASGSYNEQFF.

The chain uses TRBV6-1 and TRBJ1-1, with D perhaps TRBD1 (6 bases). The V end was cut by 3 bases, the J end by 0 bases, with 14 bases between. The V gene's germline CDR1 is MNHNS and CDR2 SASEGT. The CDR3 is 16 amino acids. CDR3 in amino acids: CASSDLTGPMNTEAFF. CDR3 nucleotide sequence: TGTGCCAGCAGTGATCTGACAGGACCCATGAACACTGAAGCTTTCTTT.

This clonotype has a handful of counts. This sequence joins TRBV6-1 and TRBJ1-5; D might be TRBD1 (6 bases). Germline assignment: CDR1 MNHNS and CDR2 SASEGT. CDR3 length equals 14 residues. The germline V and J ends were trimmed by 7 bases and 5 bases, with 15 bases remaining between them. CDR3: CASTDYRDHQPQHF. The CDR3 DNA reads as TGTGCCAGCACTGATTACAGGGACCATCAGCCCCAGCATTTT.

Concerning this clonotype itself: A read error may account for a junction end that differs from germline. The chain recombines TRBV20-1 with TRBJ2-4; 7 positions agree with TRBD2. CDR1 is DFQATT, CDR2 SNEGSKA, per germline (reference sequence). The CDR3 extends over 14 amino acids. The DNA for the CDR3 is TGCAGTGCTACCACCGGGGACTACAAAAACAGTCAGTACTTC. This sequence encodes CSATTGDYKNSQYF.

This clonotype was seen a handful of times. This sequence joins TRBV12-3 or TRBV12-4 and TRBJ2-4, with 9 bases that match TRBD1. CDR3 length equals 13 residues. Trimming removed 5 bases from V and 6 bases from J; junction bases left unmatched: 2. The CDR3 loop reads CASSTDRGNIQYF. CDR3 bases: TGTGCCAGCAGTACGGACAGGGGAAACATTCAGTACTTC.

This clonotype showed up just a few times. The chain has TRBV9 and TRBJ2-3; TRBD2 matches at 8 bases. CDR1 is SGDLS and CDR2 is YYNGEE in the germline V gene. Unmatched junction bases numbered 8, after V lost 2 bases and J lost 6 bases. The CDR3 is 15 amino acids. DNA for the CDR3: TGTGCCAGCAGCGTGGCGGGAGGAATGTCCGATACGCAGTATTTT. Protein sequence: CASSVAGGMSDTQYF.

The V gene is TRBV12-3 or TRBV12-4, the J gene TRBJ2-7; D not resolved. V was clipped by 1 base and J by 6 bases, with 13 bases between them. The CDR3 covers 14 residues. The CDR3 loop is CASSLGGSRSEQYF. CDR3 bases: TGTGCCAGCAGTTTAGGCGGTAGTAGGAGCGAGCAGTACTTC.